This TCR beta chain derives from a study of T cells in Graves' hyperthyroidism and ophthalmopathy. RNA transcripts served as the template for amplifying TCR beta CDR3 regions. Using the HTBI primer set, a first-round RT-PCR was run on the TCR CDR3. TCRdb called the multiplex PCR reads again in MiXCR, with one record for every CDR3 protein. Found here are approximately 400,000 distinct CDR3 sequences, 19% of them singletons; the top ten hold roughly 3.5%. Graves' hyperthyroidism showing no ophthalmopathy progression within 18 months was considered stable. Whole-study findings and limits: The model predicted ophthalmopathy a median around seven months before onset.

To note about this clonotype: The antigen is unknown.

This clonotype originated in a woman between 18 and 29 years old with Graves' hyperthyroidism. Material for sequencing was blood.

CDR3 residues: CSVDYWGRETQYF. In nucleotides, the CDR3 is TGCAGCGTTGATTATTGGGGGCGTGAGACCCAGTACTTC. The chain is built from TRBV29-1 and TRBJ2-5; D is perhaps TRBD1 (6 bases). Trimming shortened V by 3 bases and J by 5 bases, and 13 bases separated the two germline ends. CDR3 length: 13 residues. Germline V gives CDR1 SQVTM, CDR2 ANQGSEA.